The next 18 T cell receptor beta chains were all read from a single sample in a study of blood T cell repertoires in COVID-19. The table came from immunoSEQ multiplex PCR; TCRdb's copy has only in-frame clones and leaves some out. This sample has approximately 190,000 clones, with roughly 82% found just once. The material sequenced was peripheral blood. These receptors came from a woman aged 55 to 70 with COVID-19, enrolled during active disease.

This chain joins TRBV27 and TRBJ2-7; 8 nucleotides agree with TRBD1. The V gene's germline CDR1 is MNHEY and CDR2 SMNVEV (reference sequence). The CDR3 is made up of 14 amino acids. The V and J ends lost 6 bases and 5 bases, in that order; junction bases with no gene match: 9. The CDR3 here is CASSDSDRANEQYF. The CDR3, as DNA: TGTGCCAGCAGCGACTCGGACAGGGCAAACGAGCAGTACTTC.

The chain recombines TRBV5-1 with TRBJ2-5, with TRBD1 identical over 12 bases. Per germline, CDR1 SGHRS and CDR2 YFSETQ. V lost 4 bases, J lost 4 bases, and 5 bases stayed unmatched. The CDR3 spans 15 residues. The CDR3 nucleotides are TGCGCCAGCAGCATGGGACAGGGGGCTGGAGAGACCCAGTACTTC. Its protein is CASSMGQGAGETQYF.

The chain has TRBV19 and TRBJ1-2; 10 bases fit TRBD1. From germline, CDR1 is LNHDA and CDR2 SQIVND (reference sequence). This CDR3 region has 17 residues. The junction had 10 bases not matched to a gene; V was cut back by 5 bases and J by 1 base. CDR3 nucleotides: TGTGCCAGTAGTCCGTCCCGGGACAGGGGCCGTAACTATGGCTACACCTTC. Its protein is CASSPSRDRGRNYGYTF.

This sequence joins TRBV20-1 and TRBJ2-4; D gene uncertain. The V end lost 4 bases, the J end lost 7 bases, and 8 bases lay between the germline ends. The CDR3 has 11 residues. CDR1 and CDR2 from the germline V gene are DFQATT and SNEGSKA (reference sequence). Here the CDR3 DNA reads TGCAGTGCTAATAGACTGAACATTCAGTACTTC. Protein sequence: CSANRLNIQYF.

The chain combines TRBV10-2 with TRBJ2-7; TRBD2 matches at 8 bases. The germline V gene has CDR1 WSHSY and CDR2 SAAADI. The V and J ends lost 1 base and 3 bases, in that order; junction bases with no gene match: 5. The CDR3 consists of 15 residues. Written as DNA, the CDR3 is TGCGCCAGCAGTGAGTGGGCTAGCGGGTACTACGAGCAGTACTTC. Protein: CASSEWASGYYEQYF.

Only one count was recorded for this clone. The genes are TRBV11-3 and TRBJ2-1; 13 nucleotides align to TRBD2. Germline assignment: CDR1 SGHNT and CDR2 YENEEA. The CDR3 sequence is 15 residues long. V was clipped by 3 bases and J by 6 bases; unmatched bases: 2. The CDR3 loop reads CASSLRTSGGNEQFF. CDR3 DNA: TGTGCCAGCAGCTTGCGGACTAGCGGGGGCAATGAGCAGTTCTTC.

This clone was picked up one time. The chain carries TRBV3-1 (or the pseudogene TRBV3-2) and TRBJ2-5; TRBD2 is a possible D gene (5 bases). The CDR3 is 14 residues long. Germline V CDR1 and CDR2: LGHDT, YNNKEL (reference sequence). The V gene lost 2 bases and the J gene lost 3 bases, with 10 bases spanning the gap. CDR3 residues: CASSQNRLKETQYF. CDR3 sequence (DNA): TGTGCCAGCAGCCAAAATAGACTAAAAGAGACCCAGTACTTC.

The chain uses TRBV25-1 and TRBJ2-1; tentative D call: TRBD1 (6 bases). V was pared by 1 base and J by 2 bases, with 12 bases between. Germline CDR1 and CDR2: MGHDK and SYGVNS. The CDR3 contains 16 residues. CDR3: CASSESVGAAYNEQFF. CDR3 coding DNA: TGTGCCAGCAGTGAATCAGTGGGGGCGGCCTACAATGAGCAGTTCTTC.

This clone showed up just a few times. V is TRBV15 and J is TRBJ2-2; 10 bases are a match to TRBD1. CDR3 length: 16 residues. The germline CDR1 and CDR2 sequences are LNHNV and YYDKDF (reference sequence). The V segment lost 3 bases and the J segment 6 bases; nucleotides outside the gene matches: 7. The CDR3 sequence is CATSSRTGGAPGELFF. CDR3 in DNA: TGTGCCACCAGCAGCCGGACAGGGGGGGCCCCCGGGGAGCTGTTTTTT.

V gene TRBV20-1 combines with J gene TRBJ2-1, with 9 bases fitting TRBD2. Germline V gene data show CDR1 as DFQATT and CDR2 as SNEGSKA (reference sequence). V lost 3 bases, J lost 0 bases, and 9 bases stayed unmatched. This CDR3 contains 17 residues. CDR3: CSASTTSGFSSYNEQFF. The CDR3 region has the DNA TGCAGTGCTAGTACTACTAGCGGGTTTAGCTCCTACAATGAGCAGTTCTTC.

This clone was picked up one time. The rearrangement uses TRBV28 and TRBJ2-3; D unresolved. The CDR3 has 14 residues. The germline V gene has CDR1 MDHEN and CDR2 SYDVKM. The V gene lost 5 bases and the J gene lost 0 bases, with 9 bases spanning the gap. CDR3 nucleotides: TGTGCCAGCAGTACTATGTCTAGCACAGATACGCAGTATTTT. Translated: CASSTMSSTDTQYF.

The genes are TRBV27 and TRBJ2-1; TRBD2 matches 10 bases. J was trimmed by 6 bases and V by 1 base; bases with no gene match: 9. Germline V CDR1 and CDR2: MNHEY, SMNVEV (reference sequence). The CDR3 spans 17 residues. The CDR3, as DNA: TGTGCCAGCAGTTTATTCAGGGGTAGCGGGAGGCTCAATGAGCAGTTCTTC. As protein: CASSLFRGSGRLNEQFF.

This chain connects TRBV5-8 to TRBJ1-2; 7 nucleotides align to TRBD1. The CDR3 is 16 amino acids. V lost 6 bases, J lost 4 bases, and 15 bases stayed unmatched. Germline CDR1 reads SGHTS; CDR2 reads YDEGEE. CDR3 loop: CASTPRVQGPSYGYTF. The CDR3 coding sequence is TGTGCCAGCACCCCAAGGGTACAGGGGCCGAGCTATGGCTACACCTTC.

J is TRBJ1-1 and V is TRBV6-1; tentatively, D is TRBD1 (6 bases). The V end was cut by 5 bases, the J end by 3 bases, with 19 bases between. The CDR3 covers 16 residues. Germline-derived CDR1 and CDR2 are MNHNS and SASEGT. CDR3 amino acids: CASSKGRGYGDTEAFF. Written as DNA, the CDR3 is TGTGCCAGCAGTAAAGGAAGGGGGTATGGAGACACTGAAGCTTTCTTT.

V and J are TRBV28 and TRBJ1-2; weak D call: TRBD1 (5 bases). Germline V CDR1 and CDR2: MDHEN, SYDVKM. This CDR3 is 15 amino acids long. V was cut by 1 base and J by 8 bases, with 17 bases left in between. The CDR3 bases are TGTGCCAGCAGTTTATTTATGAGCGGGGGATGGGGCTACACCTTC. Translation: CASSLFMSGGWGYTF.

The chain combines TRBV25-1 with TRBJ1-1; tentative D call: TRBD1 (6 bases). Germline assignment: CDR1 MGHDK and CDR2 SYGVNS. V gave up 4 bases and J gave up 4 bases, with 10 bases separating them. CDR3 length: 13 amino acids. CDR3 coding DNA: TGTGCCAGCAGTGCAGGGGCTGGCACTGAAGCTTTCTTT. Protein sequence: CASSAGAGTEAFF.

The chain is built from TRBV14 and TRBJ2-3; maybe TRBD1 (7 bases). V was pared by 1 base and J by 4 bases, with 15 bases between. The CDR3 length is 16 residues. Per the germline V gene, CDR1 is SGHDN and CDR2 is FVKESK. The CDR3, as DNA: TGTGCCAGCAGCCAAGCCCAATTCAGGGGGGCAGATACGCAGTATTTT. This codes for CASSQAQFRGADTQYF.

The V gene is TRBV11-2, the J gene TRBJ2-7; 7 positions agree with TRBD2. The length of the CDR3 is 15 residues. With 3 bases clipped from V and 5 bases from J, the junction kept 10 bases outside the gene matches. Germline assignment: CDR1 SGHAT and CDR2 FQNNGV. CDR3 bases: TGTGCCAGCAGCTTGATGTGGGAGGGCTACAACGAGCAGTACTTC. It is translated as CASSLMWEGYNEQYF.